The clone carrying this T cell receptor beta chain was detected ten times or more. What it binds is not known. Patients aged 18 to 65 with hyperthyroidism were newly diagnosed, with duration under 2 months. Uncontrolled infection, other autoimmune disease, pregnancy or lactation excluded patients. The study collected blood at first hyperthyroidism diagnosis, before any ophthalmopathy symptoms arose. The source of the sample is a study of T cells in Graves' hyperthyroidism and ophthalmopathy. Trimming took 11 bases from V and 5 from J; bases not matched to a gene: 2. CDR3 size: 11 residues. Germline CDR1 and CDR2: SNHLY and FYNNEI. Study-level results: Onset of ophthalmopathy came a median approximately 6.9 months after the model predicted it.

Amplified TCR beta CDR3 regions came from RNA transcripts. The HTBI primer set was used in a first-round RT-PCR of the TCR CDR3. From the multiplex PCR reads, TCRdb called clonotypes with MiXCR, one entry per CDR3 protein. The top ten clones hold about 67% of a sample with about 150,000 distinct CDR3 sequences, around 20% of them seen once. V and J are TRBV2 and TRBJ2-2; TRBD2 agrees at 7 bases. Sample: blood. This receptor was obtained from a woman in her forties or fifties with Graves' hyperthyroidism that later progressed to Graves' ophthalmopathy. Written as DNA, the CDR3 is TGTGCCGGGGGGGGAACCGGGGAGCTGTTTTTT. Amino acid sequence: CAGGGTGELFF. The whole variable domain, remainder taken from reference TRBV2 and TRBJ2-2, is EPEVTQTPSHQVTQMGQEVILRCVPISNHLYFYWYRQILGQKVEFLVSFYNNEISEKSEIFDDQFSVERPDGSNFTLKIRSTKLEDSAMYFCAGGGTGELFFGEGSRLTVL.